This T cell receptor beta chain was sequenced in a study of CD8 T cells in Susac syndrome. With random hexamers, reverse transcription was performed on 0.5 to 1 ug of RNA. TCRdb ran MiXCR on the immunoSEQ multiplex PCR reads and lists one entry per CDR3 protein. The sample carries some 99,000 distinct CDR3 sequences, less than 97% recorded once. Negative isolation yielded CD4+ and CD8+ T cells, and FACS enriched TEMRA cells. The TCR was taken from a human donor in good health. Sequenced input: CD4+ T cells from PBMCs.

The CDR3 DNA reads as TGTGCCAGCAGTCCTCGGGGTAAGACCACCTACAATGAGCAGTTCTTC. Protein sequence: CASSPRGKTTYNEQFF. The chain recombines TRBV5-4 with TRBJ2-1, with D perhaps TRBD2 (5 bases). V was pared by 5 bases and J by 2 bases, with 17 bases between. Germline V gene lookup returns CDR1 SGHNT and CDR2 YYREEE (reference sequence). This CDR3 has 16 amino acids.